This T cell receptor beta chain was captured in a study of PD-1 blockade in classical Hodgkin lymphoma. Time point defined: cycle 4 day 1 (C4D1), after five to seven weeks of nivolumab. Relapse was seen in all patients after autologous stem cell transplantation, and brentuximab vedotin exposure was variable. Best outcomes ranged across complete response, partial response and progressive disease. The method was immunoSEQ multiplex PCR; TCRdb's version includes in-frame clones alone and lacks a portion of them. The table has 57,000 or so clones, roughly nine tenths seen once. Trimming removed 1 base from V and 7 bases from J, with 5 bases in between. The germline gives CDR1 SGHRS, CDR2 YFSETQ. The CDR3 totals 11 residues.

J is TRBJ1-1 and V is TRBV5-1; the D is unclear. The TCR originated in a human donor with classical Hodgkin lymphoma. The sequencing here drew on peripheral blood mononuclear cells (PBMCs), taken before the fourth cycle of nivolumab. CDR3 loop: CASSLNGEAFF. CDR3 DNA: TGCGCCAGCAGCTTGAACGGTGAAGCTTTCTTT.